This T cell receptor beta chain was profiled in a study of T cell responses to AZD1222 COVID-19 vaccine. V trimming: 6 bases; J trimming: 6 bases; junction bases outside the gene matches: 4. The CDR3 sequence is 11 residues long. Germline V lookup: CDR1 DFQATT, CDR2 SNEGSKA (reference sequence). Note on this clone: Within the sample, other DNA sequences also encode this same CDR3.

The data were produced by immunoSEQ multiplex PCR, yet TCRdb's version contains in-frame clones alone and is incomplete. The profile shows roughly 150,000 clones, approximately 92% of them singletons. V and J are TRBV20-1 and TRBJ2-7; 8 nucleotides align to TRBD1. The sequence came from an adult in good health. Sequences were derived from peripheral blood, sampled on day 0 of AZD1222 vaccination. The CDR3 sequence: CSAGTGREQYF. CDR3 nucleotides: TGCAGTGCAGGGACAGGTCGCGAGCAGTACTTC.